These 17 T cell receptor beta chains were sequenced from one sample in a study of blood T cell repertoires in COVID-19. Some clones are missing from TCRdb's copy, which holds only in-frame ones; the method was immunoSEQ multiplex PCR. Of approximately 70,000 clones detected, about 90% appear once; the ten largest clones hold around 9%. Sample: peripheral blood. The receptors come from a human donor in a cohort sampled during active COVID-19.

The rearrangement links TRBV5-4 to TRBJ1-1, with D possibly being TRBD1 (6 bases). Trimming left V 0 bases short and J 0 bases short, with 12 bases between. Germline values: CDR1 SGHNT, CDR2 YYREEE (reference sequence). The CDR3 has 16 residues. DNA for the CDR3: TGTGCCAGCAGCTTGGCAGTAGGACAGCTGAACACTGAAGCTTTCTTT. It is translated as CASSLAVGQLNTEAFF.

CDR3 DNA sequence: TGTGCCAGCAGTTACCCGGGACAACTCGGCGGCTACACCTTC. The encoded protein is CASSYPGQLGGYTF. V usage is TRBV6-6 and J usage is TRBJ1-2; D is perhaps TRBD1 (6 bases). This CDR3 spans 14 amino acids. Trimming cost V 2 bases and J 8 bases, with 15 bases left between them. Germline values: CDR1 MNHNY, CDR2 SVGAGI (reference sequence).

Only one count was recorded for this clone. This chain uses TRBV6-1 with TRBJ1-2, with 7 bases lining up with TRBD1. This CDR3 contains 15 residues. Germline CDR1 reads MNHNS; CDR2 reads SASEGT. V shed 2 bases and J 6 bases; nucleotides not matched to a gene: 9. CDR3 loop: CASSEIGGRGNGYTF. CDR3 sequence (DNA): TGTGCCAGCAGTGAAATAGGAGGCAGGGGGAATGGCTACACCTTC.

This chain links TRBV29-1 with TRBJ1-2; 8 nucleotides match TRBD1. Germline-derived CDR1 and CDR2 are SQVTM and ANQGSEA. The V gene end was trimmed by 6 bases and the J gene end by 8 bases; junction bases not matched to a gene: 5. There are 11 residues in the CDR3. The CDR3 reads CSVEQGEGYTF. The CDR3 nucleotides read TGCAGCGTCGAACAGGGGGAGGGCTACACCTTC.

This sequence joins TRBV7-2 and TRBJ1-1; 8 nucleotides match TRBD1. V shed 5 bases, J shed 6 bases, and the junction held 8 bases outside the gene matches. Germline CDR1 reads SGHTA; CDR2 reads FQGNSA. The CDR3 loop spans 14 amino acids. The chain's CDR3 is CASSLTRTGPEAFF. Here the CDR3 DNA reads TGTGCCAGCAGCCTCACCCGGACAGGGCCTGAAGCTTTCTTT. The full variable domain, its missing parts supplied by reference TRBV7-2 and TRBJ1-1, is GAGVSQSPSNKVTEKGKDVELRCDPISGHTALYWYRQSLGQGLEFLIYFQGNSAPDKSGLPSDRFSAERTGGSVSTLTIQRTQQEDSAVYLCASSLTRTGPEAFFGQGTRLTVV.

A remark on this clone: Within the sample, other DNA sequences also encode this same CDR3. The chain combines TRBV27 with TRBJ1-1; no definite D call. Looked up from germline, CDR1 is MNHEY and CDR2 is SMNVEV (reference sequence). V lost 5 bases to trimming and J lost 2 bases, with 9 bases between them. The CDR3 is 13 residues long. CDR3 region: CASSLGGNTEAFF. The CDR3, as DNA: TGTGCCAGCAGTCTGGGAGGAAACACTGAAGCTTTCTTT.

The chain combines TRBV10-3 with TRBJ1-3; 8 nucleotides align to TRBD1. The CDR3 sequence is 14 residues long. The ends lost 10 bases at V and 4 bases at J; junction bases unmatched: 9. Germline CDR1 and CDR2: ENHRY and SYGVKD. The CDR3 is CANGQGAEGNTIYF. The CDR3 coding sequence is TGTGCCAACGGGCAGGGGGCTGAAGGAAACACCATATATTTT.

The chain couples TRBV27 to TRBJ2-7, with 10 bases identical to TRBD1. Germline V gene sequence: CDR1 MNHEY, CDR2 SMNVEV (reference sequence). The trim removed 7 bases at V and 0 bases at J, leaving 6 bases unmatched. The CDR3 length is 15 residues. The CDR3 here is CASTTGTGVSYEQYF. The CDR3 DNA reads as TGTGCCAGCACCACCGGGACAGGGGTCTCCTACGAGCAGTACTTC.

V is TRBV13 and J is TRBJ1-1; no definite D call. Germline V gives CDR1 PRHDT, CDR2 FYEKMQ (reference sequence). V lost 6 bases to trimming and J lost 1 base, with 12 bases between them. This CDR3 spans 14 amino acids. CDR3 bases: TGTGCCAGCAGACCTACCAATCGGAACACTGAAGCTTTCTTT. Its protein is CASRPTNRNTEAFF.

The chain has TRBV11-2 and TRBJ1-6, with TRBD1 identical over 8 bases. J was trimmed by 7 bases and V by 1 base; bases with no gene match: 9. CDR1 and CDR2 from the germline V gene are SGHAT and FQNNGV. The CDR3 covers 17 residues. The chain's CDR3 is CASSLVRSGQANSPLHF. The CDR3 nucleotides are TGTGCCAGCAGCTTAGTCCGGTCGGGACAGGCAAATTCACCCCTCCACTTT.

The rearrangement uses TRBV7-6 and TRBJ2-6; possible D gene TRBD2, 7 bases. V was shortened by 5 bases and J by 1 base, with 15 bases between the two germline ends. Germline V lookup: CDR1 SGHVS, CDR2 FNYEAQ. This CDR3 is built from 17 residues. The CDR3 coding sequence is TGTGCCAGCAGCCTCGGGGGGCCCCTTTCTGGGGCCAACGTCCTGACTTTC. Protein: CASSLGGPLSGANVLTF.

The J gene is TRBJ2-5, the V gene TRBV7-9; the D gene is possibly TRBD2 (7 bases). Germline CDR1 SEHNR, CDR2 FQNEAQ (reference sequence). Trimming stripped 2 bases from V and 2 bases from J, with 12 bases between. This CDR3 is 15 amino acids long. In nucleotides, the CDR3 is TGTGCCAGCAGCTTACGGGGGGCTGGTCAAGAGACCCAGTACTTC. Protein product: CASSLRGAGQETQYF.

This clone was seen a single time. The chain employs TRBV28 and TRBJ1-3, with D maybe TRBD1 (6 bases). Germline V gene lookup returns CDR1 MDHEN and CDR2 SYDVKM. The length of the CDR3 is 16 residues. V was trimmed by 6 bases and J by 2 bases, leaving 17 bases between them. The CDR3 coding sequence is TGTGCCAGCAGCCTACCCAGGGGCGGAACTGGAAACACCATATATTTT. Its translation is CASSLPRGGTGNTIYF.

J is TRBJ1-5 and V is TRBV23-1; 7 bases are shared with TRBD1. TRBV23-1 qualifies as an ORF whose function is uncertain. J was trimmed by 2 bases and V by 5 bases; bases with no gene match: 21. The CDR3 is made up of 20 amino acids. Here the CDR3 reads CASSARKRTGRGECNQPQHF. CDR3 DNA sequence: TGCGCCAGCAGTGCGCGTAAGAGGACAGGCCGAGGTGAGTGCAATCAGCCCCAGCATTTT.

The V call is TRBV19, the J call TRBJ1-3, with TRBD1 identical over 10 bases. This CDR3 has 15 residues. V was pared by 8 bases and J by 2 bases, with 6 bases of the junction left unmatched. Germline values: CDR1 LNHDA, CDR2 SQIVND (reference sequence). In DNA, the CDR3 is TGTGCCAGTGACCGGGGACAGGGGCCTGGAAACACCATATATTTT. Translated, it gives CASDRGQGPGNTIYF.

This sequence joins TRBV9 and TRBJ2-7; weak D call: TRBD1 (5 bases). The CDR3 consists of 14 residues. V was cut by 3 bases and J by 1 base, with 11 bases left in between. The germline V gene encodes CDR1 SGDLS and CDR2 YYNGEE. In nucleotides, the CDR3 is TGTGCCAGCAGCGCCTCGGACAAGTCCTACGAGCAGTACTTC. Amino acid sequence: CASSASDKSYEQYF.

In DNA, the CDR3 is TGTGCCAGCAGTCCTACCGGGGAGCTGTTTTTT. It is translated as CASSPTGELFF. The J gene is TRBJ2-2, the V gene TRBV25-1; D gene unclear. The germline CDR1 and CDR2 sequences are MGHDK and SYGVNS. Trimming took 5 bases from V and 5 from J, leaving 3 bases between them. This CDR3 is 11 amino acids long.